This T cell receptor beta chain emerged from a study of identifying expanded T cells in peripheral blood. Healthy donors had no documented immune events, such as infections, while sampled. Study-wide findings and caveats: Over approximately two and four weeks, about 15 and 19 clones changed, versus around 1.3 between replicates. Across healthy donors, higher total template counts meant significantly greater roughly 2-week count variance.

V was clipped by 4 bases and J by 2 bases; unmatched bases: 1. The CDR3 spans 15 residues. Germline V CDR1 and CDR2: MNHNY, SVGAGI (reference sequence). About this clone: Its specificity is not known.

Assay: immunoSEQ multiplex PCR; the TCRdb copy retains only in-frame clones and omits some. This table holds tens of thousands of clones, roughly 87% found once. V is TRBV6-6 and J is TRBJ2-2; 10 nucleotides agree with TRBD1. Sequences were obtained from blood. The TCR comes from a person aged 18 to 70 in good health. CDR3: CASSLTGGNTGELFF. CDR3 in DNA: TGTGCCAGCAGTTTGACAGGGGGCAACACCGGGGAGCTGTTTTTT.